What follows are 6 T cell receptor beta chains derived from one specimen sequenced in a study of blood T cell repertoires in COVID-19. TCRdb's copy holds only in-frame clones and misses some; the assay was immunoSEQ multiplex PCR. The table records about 360,000 clones, 80% to 90% of them present only once. Sequenced: peripheral blood. These TCRs come from a woman aged 55-70 years with COVID-19, enrolled during active disease.

The V gene is TRBV7-2, the J gene TRBJ2-7, with D possibly being TRBD2 (7 bases). V lost 7 bases and J lost 3, with 16 bases in between. Germline CDR1 and CDR2: SGHTA and FQGNSA. The CDR3 length is 14 residues. This chain's CDR3 is CASTFGGAVYEQYF. As DNA, the CDR3 is TGTGCCAGCACCTTTGGGGGGGCGGTCTACGAGCAGTACTTC.

The chain carries TRBV10-2 and TRBJ2-7; TRBD1 agrees at 9 bases. V dropped 6 bases and J dropped 1; count of bases not matched to a gene: 4. CDR1 is WSHSY, CDR2 SAAADI, per germline. The CDR3 covers 14 residues. The CDR3 DNA reads TGCGCCAGCAGCGCTGGACAGGGGTCCTACGAGCAGTACTTC. Its protein product is CASSAGQGSYEQYF.

The table lists this clone with a count of one. The CDR3 DNA sequence: TGTGCCTGCCAGGGGGTCACGGGAAAAAATGAAAAACTGTTTTTT. Protein sequence: CACQGVTGKNEKLFF. The chain couples TRBV30 to TRBJ1-4, with 7 bases lining up with TRBD1. Germline V lookup: CDR1 GTSNPN, CDR2 SVGIG (reference sequence). The CDR3 has 15 amino acids. V was pared by 6 bases and J by 5 bases, with 12 bases of the junction left unmatched.

This chain joins TRBV4-2 and TRBJ2-5, with TRBD2 identical over 12 bases. The ends lost 4 bases at V and 5 bases at J; junction bases unmatched: 2. The CDR3 is made up of 14 amino acids. The germline CDR1 and CDR2 sequences are LGHNA and YNFKEQ. The CDR3 loop is CASSPSGGAETQYF. The CDR3 nucleotides are TGTGCCAGCAGCCCTAGCGGGGGGGCGGAGACCCAGTACTTC.

J is TRBJ1-5 and V is TRBV7-2; D may be TRBD1 (5 bases). V was cut by 4 bases and J by 4 bases, with 14 bases left in between. This CDR3 has 15 amino acids. Germline V CDR1 and CDR2: SGHTA, FQGNSA. In DNA, the CDR3 is TGTGCCAGCAGCTCTCCGGGGGAGGGGAATCAGCCCCAGCATTTT. Encoded protein: CASSSPGEGNQPQHF.

The rearrangement links TRBV4-1 to TRBJ2-3; a weak D match, TRBD1 (5 bases). The CDR3 runs 15 residues. The germline CDR1 and CDR2 sequences are MGHRA and YSYEKL. Trimming left V 1 base short and J 4 bases short, with 12 bases between. The CDR3 loop reads CASSQVQVAPDTQYF. The CDR3 DNA sequence: TGCGCCAGCAGCCAAGTACAGGTCGCCCCAGATACGCAGTATTTT.